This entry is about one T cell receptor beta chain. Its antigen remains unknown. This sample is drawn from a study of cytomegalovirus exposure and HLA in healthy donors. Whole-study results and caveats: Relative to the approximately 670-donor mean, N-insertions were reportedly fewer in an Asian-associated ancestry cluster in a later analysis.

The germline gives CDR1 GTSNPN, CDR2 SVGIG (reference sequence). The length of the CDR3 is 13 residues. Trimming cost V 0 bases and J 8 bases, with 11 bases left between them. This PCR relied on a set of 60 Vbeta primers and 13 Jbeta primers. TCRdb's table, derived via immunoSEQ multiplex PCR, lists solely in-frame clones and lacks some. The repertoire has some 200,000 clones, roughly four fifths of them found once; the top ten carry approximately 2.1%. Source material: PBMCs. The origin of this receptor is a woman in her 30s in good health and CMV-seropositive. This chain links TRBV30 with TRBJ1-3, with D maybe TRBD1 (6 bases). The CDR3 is CAWSVRGGHTIYF. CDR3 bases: TGTGCCTGGAGTGTGAGGGGGGGCCACACCATATATTTT.